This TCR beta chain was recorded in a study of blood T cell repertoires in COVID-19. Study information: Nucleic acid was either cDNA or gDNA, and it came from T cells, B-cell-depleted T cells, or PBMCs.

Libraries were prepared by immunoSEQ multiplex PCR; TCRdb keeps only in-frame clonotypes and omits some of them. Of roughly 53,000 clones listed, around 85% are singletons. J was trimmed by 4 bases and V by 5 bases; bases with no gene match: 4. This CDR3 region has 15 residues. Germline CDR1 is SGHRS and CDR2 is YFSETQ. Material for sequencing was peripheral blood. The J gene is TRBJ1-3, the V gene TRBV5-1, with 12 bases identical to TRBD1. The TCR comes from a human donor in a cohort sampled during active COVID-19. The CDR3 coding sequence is TGCGCCAGCAGTCGGGACAGGGGGCGCGGAAACACCATATATTTT. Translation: CASSRDRGRGNTIYF.